This TCR beta chain was obtained from a study of T cell changes during pregnancy in multiple sclerosis. Libraries were prepared by immunoSEQ multiplex PCR; TCRdb keeps only in-frame clonotypes and omits some of them. The data contain some 120,000 clones, around nine tenths of them singletons. The junction had 2 bases not matched to a gene; V was cut back by 4 bases and J by 4 bases. The CDR3 length is 13 residues. In germline, CDR1 is MNHNS, CDR2 SASEGT. V is TRBV6-1 and J is TRBJ2-5; 8 nucleotides align to TRBD2. This clonotype was sampled from a female donor with multiple sclerosis, enrolled in a pregnancy study. Sequenced material: peripheral blood, taken in the third trimester of pregnancy. Here the CDR3 DNA reads TGTGCCAGCAGTGGCGGGGGGCGAGAGACCCAGTACTTC. Its protein is CASSGGGRETQYF.